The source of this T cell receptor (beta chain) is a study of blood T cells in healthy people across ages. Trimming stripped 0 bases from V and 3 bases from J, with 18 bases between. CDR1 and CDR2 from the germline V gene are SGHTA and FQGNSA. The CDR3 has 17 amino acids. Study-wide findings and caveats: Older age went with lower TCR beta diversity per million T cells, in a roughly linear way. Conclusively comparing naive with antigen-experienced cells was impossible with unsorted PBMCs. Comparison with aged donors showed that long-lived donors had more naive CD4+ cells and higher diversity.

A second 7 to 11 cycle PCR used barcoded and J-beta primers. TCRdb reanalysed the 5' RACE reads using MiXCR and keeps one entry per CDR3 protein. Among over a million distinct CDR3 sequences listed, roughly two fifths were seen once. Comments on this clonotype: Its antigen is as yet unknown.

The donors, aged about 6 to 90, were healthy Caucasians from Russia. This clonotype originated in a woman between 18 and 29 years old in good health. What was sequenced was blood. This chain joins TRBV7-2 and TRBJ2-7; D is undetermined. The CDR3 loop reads CASSLAHGRSPHYEQYF. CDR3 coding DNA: TGTGCCAGCAGCTTAGCGCACGGGCGATCTCCCCACTACGAGCAGTACTTC.